The present TCR beta chain was sequenced within a study of T cells after yellow fever vaccination. Study findings and constraints: Post-booster reappearance was seen for most primary-vaccination clones (about 96% CD4, roughly 88% CD8). It was a weaker secondary response, yet one that peaked faster, at day 5 versus 15. Few clonotypes appeared in both CD4 and CD8 compartments.

Germline CDR1 reads SGHVS; CDR2 reads FNYEAQ. This CDR3 is built from 15 residues. After removal of 3 bases from V and 5 bases from J, the junction contained 6 bases not matched to a gene. This clonotype was counted only a few times. What it binds is not known. Production of TCR cDNA was by 5'RACE template switching, which also added a universal primer site and UMIs. TCRdb ran MiXCR on the 5' RACE reads and lists one entry per CDR3 protein. The sample shows approximately 250,000 distinct CDR3 sequences, about 5.2% of them seen only once. The chain links TRBV7-6 to TRBJ2-2; 7 bases line up with TRBD2. The source of this sequence is a man aged 18 to 29 who received the YFV17D yellow fever vaccine. The sample here was CD4+ T cells sorted from PBMCs, taken on the day of the yellow fever booster vaccination. Written as DNA, the CDR3 is TGTGCCAGCAGCTTGCGGCTGGGGGGGACCGGGGAGCTGTTTTTT. It is translated as CASSLRLGGTGELFF.